The 28 T cell receptor beta chains listed next were all sequenced from one sample in a study of T cells after yellow fever vaccination. TCRdb used MiXCR to reprocess the 5' RACE reads, holding one entry per CDR3 protein. The sample has approximately 61,000 distinct CDR3 sequences; more than 5.5% are singletons. This specimen was CD8+ T cells sorted from PBMCs, taken on the day of the first yellow fever vaccination. Every receptor here comes from a man between 18 and 35 years old who received the YFV17D yellow fever vaccine.

This clonotype came up many times. The J gene is TRBJ1-1, the V gene TRBV5-1, with 8 bases that match TRBD1. J was trimmed by 4 bases and V by 1 base; bases with no gene match: 6. The CDR3 totals 15 residues. Per germline, CDR1 SGHRS and CDR2 YFSETQ. The CDR3 loop is CASSLPGGSGTEAFF. Written as DNA, the CDR3 is TGCGCCAGCAGCTTGCCAGGGGGCTCGGGCACTGAAGCTTTCTTT.

At least ten counts were recorded for this clonotype. The rearrangement joins TRBV20-1 to TRBJ2-1; maybe TRBD2 (5 bases). With 8 bases removed from V and 4 bases from J, the gap between germline ends came to 12 bases. The germline gives CDR1 DFQATT, CDR2 SNEGSKA (reference sequence). The CDR3 is made up of 12 amino acids. The CDR3 loop reads CSPIGLYNEQFF. CDR3 DNA sequence: TGCAGTCCCATCGGACTTTACAATGAGCAGTTCTTC.

This clonotype has ten or more counts. V and J are TRBV5-1 and TRBJ2-3; 7 bases are shared with TRBD2. Germline V gene data show CDR1 as SGHRS and CDR2 as YFSETQ. The CDR3 is 14 residues long. Unmatched junction bases numbered 6, after V lost 3 bases and J lost 5 bases. The CDR3, as DNA: TGCGCCAGCAGCTCCCCGGGCGGGGGAGATACGCAGTATTTT. Translated, it gives CASSSPGGGDTQYF.

This clonotype was seen many times. This chain links TRBV4-3 with TRBJ2-6; D remains unclear. The CDR3 length is 19 residues. Germline lookup yields CDR1 LGHNA and CDR2 YSLEER. With 3 bases removed from V and 0 bases from J, the gap between germline ends came to 18 bases. The CDR3 sequence: CASSHMSPFHYSGANVLTF. The CDR3 nucleotides read TGCGCCAGCAGCCACATGAGCCCCTTTCATTACTCTGGGGCCAACGTCCTGACTTTC.

Regarding this clonotype: A single base separates this from a much larger clone, so it may be a read error. This chain connects TRBV6-2 or TRBV6-3 to TRBJ2-1; D unclear. CDR1 MNHEY and CDR2 SVGEGT come from the germline V gene. The CDR3 contains 11 residues. In DNA form, the CDR3 reads TGTGCCTGCAGTCCTGGGAACGAGCAGTTCTTC. It specifies CACSPGNEQFF.

This clonotype was seen a few times. The chain is built from TRBV5-1 and TRBJ2-3, with 15 bases aligning to TRBD2. V was clipped by 4 bases and J by 2 bases; unmatched bases: 8. CDR1 is SGHRS, CDR2 YFSETQ, per germline. CDR3 length: 18 amino acids. The CDR3: CASSRRTSGGADTDTQYF. In DNA, the CDR3 is TGCGCCAGCAGCCGACGGACTAGCGGGGGGGCCGACACAGATACGCAGTATTTT. The full variable domain, with the rest looked up from reference TRBV5-1 and TRBJ2-3, is KAGVTQTPRYLIKTRGQQVTLSCSPISGHRSVSWYQQTPGQGLQFLFEYFSETQRNKGNFPGRFSGRQFSNSRSEMNVSTLELGDSALYLCASSRRTSGGADTDTQYFGPGTRLTVL.

This clonotype was seen a handful of times. The chain has TRBV4-3 and TRBJ1-4, with unresolved D. This CDR3 has 14 residues. Trimming took 1 base from V and 10 from J, leaving 13 bases between them. Germline assignment: CDR1 LGHNA and CDR2 YSLEER. This CDR3 is CASSQGGRRGKLFF. CDR3 nucleotide sequence: TGCGCCAGCAGCCAAGGTGGCCGGAGAGGAAAACTGTTTTTT.

The rearrangement links TRBV6-5 to TRBJ2-7; perhaps TRBD2 as D (5 bases). This CDR3 contains 13 residues. V shed 5 bases and J shed 2 bases, with 10 bases lying between them. Looked up from germline, CDR1 is MNHEY and CDR2 is SVGAGI. The CDR3 DNA reads as TGTGCCAGCAGTCCGGGATTCCCCTACGAGCAGTACTTC. Translated, it gives CASSPGFPYEQYF.

The V call is TRBV7-6, the J call TRBJ2-2; D unclear. This CDR3 spans 16 amino acids. The germline CDR1 and CDR2 sequences are SGHVS and FNYEAQ. The ends were cut back, 3 bases at V and 0 bases at J, with 11 bases in the middle. The CDR3 protein is CASSLGGTANTGELFF. The CDR3 region has the DNA TGTGCCAGCAGCTTGGGCGGTACCGCGAACACCGGGGAGCTGTTTTTT.

The chain is built from TRBV2 and TRBJ2-5; D perhaps matches TRBD2 (5 bases). Germline V lookup: CDR1 SNHLY, CDR2 FYNNEI. Trimming cost V 6 bases and J 5 bases, with 22 bases left between them. The CDR3 is 16 residues long. CDR3 nucleotide sequence: TGTGCCAGCAGCGATCCTGGGCTAGCACCTGAGGAGACCCAGTACTTC. The encoded protein is CASSDPGLAPEETQYF.

This clonotype is labeled medium-sized. This chain joins TRBV6-6 and TRBJ1-2, with no clear D. V was trimmed by 1 base and J by 6 bases, leaving 3 bases between them. Germline V gene sequence: CDR1 MNHNY, CDR2 SVGAGI (reference sequence). The CDR3 is 11 residues long. The CDR3 loop reads CASSYWDGYTF. The CDR3 nucleotides are TGTGCCAGCAGTTACTGGGATGGCTACACCTTC.

The chain joins TRBV11-2 to TRBJ2-1, with D perhaps matching TRBD2 (7 bases). Germline V lookup: CDR1 SGHAT, CDR2 FQNNGV. V gave up 4 bases and J gave up 7 bases, with 17 bases separating them. The CDR3 consists of 15 residues. The CDR3 loop is CASSSLGGPYNEQFF. DNA of the CDR3: TGTGCCAGCAGCTCTCTGGGGGGGCCTTATAATGAGCAGTTCTTC.

This chain links TRBV6-5 with TRBJ2-2, with 8 bases that match TRBD1. The germline CDR1 and CDR2 sequences are MNHEY and SVGAGI. This CDR3 contains 14 residues. V shed 4 bases, J shed 7 bases, and the junction held 5 bases outside the gene matches. This CDR3 reads CASSSDRADGELFF. In DNA, the CDR3 is TGTGCCAGCAGTTCGGACAGGGCTGACGGGGAGCTGTTTTTT.

This clonotype was picked up a small number of times. The chain joins TRBV6-2 or TRBV6-3 to TRBJ1-1; possibly TRBD1 for D (5 bases). Germline CDR1 is MNHEY and CDR2 is SVGEGT. The CDR3 runs 13 residues. Trimming shortened V by 6 bases and J by 3 bases, and 11 bases separated the two germline ends. CDR3 sequence: CASSPGTYTEAFF. CDR3 nucleotide sequence: TGTGCCAGCAGCCCCGGGACCTACACTGAAGCTTTCTTT.

V is TRBV27 and J is TRBJ2-3; 8 bases are a match to TRBD2. The V segment lost 3 bases and the J segment 3 bases; nucleotides outside the gene matches: 5. Per the germline V gene, CDR1 is MNHEY and CDR2 is SMNVEV (reference sequence). This CDR3 comprises 15 residues. CDR3 loop: CASSFGIAGTDTQYF. The CDR3 coding sequence is TGTGCCAGCAGTTTCGGAATAGCGGGGACAGATACGCAGTATTTT.

Many counts were recorded for this clonotype. The genes are TRBV12-3 or TRBV12-4 and TRBJ2-3; TRBD1 matches 9 bases. CDR3 length: 16 amino acids. The V gene end was trimmed by 3 bases and the J gene end by 8 bases; junction bases not matched to a gene: 12. For the CDR3, the DNA is TGTGCCAGCAGTTTCCAGGACAGGGGTCCTCGGGGTACGCAGTATTTT. It encodes CASSFQDRGPRGTQYF.

This clonotype showed up just a few times. V usage is TRBV19 and J usage is TRBJ1-1; D is undetermined. This CDR3 has 10 residues. The germline V gene has CDR1 LNHDA and CDR2 SQIVND (reference sequence). V shed 7 bases and J shed 5 bases, with 5 bases lying between them. CDR3 in DNA: TGTGCCAGTACGGGAACTGAAGCTTTCTTT. It yields the protein CASTGTEAFF.

This clonotype was detected many times. The rearrangement links TRBV6-2 or TRBV6-3 to TRBJ1-5; 9 nucleotides line up with TRBD1. This CDR3 has 15 amino acids. The J segment lost 2 bases and the V segment lost 5 bases, leaving 4 bases of the junction unmatched. The germline gives CDR1 MNHEY, CDR2 SVGEGT. In nucleotides, the CDR3 is TGTGCCAGCAGTCTGGGGACAGGGCGCAATCAGCCCCAGCATTTT. The encoded protein is CASSLGTGRNQPQHF.

This clonotype was detected ten times or more. The V call is TRBV9, the J call TRBJ1-1; D gene ambiguous. The CDR3 extends over 13 amino acids. The V gene's germline CDR1 is SGDLS and CDR2 YYNGEE. V was trimmed by 0 bases and J by 1 base, leaving 4 bases between them. DNA of the CDR3: TGTGCCAGCAGCGTAGCAGAGAACACTGAAGCTTTCTTT. Encoded protein: CASSVAENTEAFF.

This clonotype has just a few counts. The J gene is TRBJ2-3, the V gene TRBV7-3; no clear D gene. Deletions cut 2 bases from V and 5 bases from J, with 8 bases between. The CDR3 is 13 amino acids. Per germline, CDR1 SGHTA and CDR2 FQGTGA. The CDR3 DNA reads TGTGCCAGCAGCTTAGTCCCCGGAGATACGCAGTATTTT. Its protein product is CASSLVPGDTQYF.

This clonotype was picked up many times. The chain employs TRBV11-2 and TRBJ1-1; D is possibly TRBD1 (5 bases). The germline gives CDR1 SGHAT, CDR2 FQNNGV. The CDR3 contains 14 residues. Trimming took off 2 bases at V and 1 base at J, with 8 bases between the two ends. CDR3 in amino acids: CASSLTGTNTEAFF. The CDR3 DNA reads as TGTGCCAGCAGCTTAACGGGGACGAACACTGAAGCTTTCTTT.

In this sample, this clonotype turned up a few times. The chain links TRBV6-2 or TRBV6-3 to TRBJ1-2; a possible D gene is TRBD1 (6 bases). The CDR3 consists of 16 residues. Germline CDR1 is MNHEY and CDR2 is SVGEGT. Between the trimmed V and J ends, which lost 6 bases and 5 bases, there was a span of 22 bases. The CDR3 DNA reads TGTGCCAGCAGACTCCGGGACACAAGTTCAGAGTATGGCTACACCTTC. This sequence encodes CASRLRDTSSEYGYTF.

This clonotype was detected a few times. CDR3 sequence (DNA): TGCGCCACCCCCGGGAGGGCCGGGGAGCTGTTTTTT. It yields the protein CATPGRAGELFF. The chain employs TRBV5-1 and TRBJ2-2; TRBD2 agrees at 8 bases. J was trimmed by 6 bases and V by 9 bases; bases with no gene match: 4. The CDR3 loop spans 12 amino acids. CDR1 is SGHRS and CDR2 is YFSETQ in the germline V gene.

This clonotype turned up a few times. V gene TRBV7-9 combines with J gene TRBJ1-5; 9 nucleotides align to TRBD1. The CDR3 runs 17 residues. The J segment lost 5 bases and the V segment lost 0 bases, leaving 8 bases of the junction unmatched. The germline V gene encodes CDR1 SEHNR and CDR2 FQNEAQ (reference sequence). Written as DNA, the CDR3 is TGTGCCAGCAGCTTAGCGTGGACAGGGGAGGGGGATCAGCCCCAGCATTTT. Translated, it gives CASSLAWTGEGDQPQHF.

This clonotype appeared many times. The chain uses TRBV6-1 and TRBJ1-1, with 8 bases lining up with TRBD1. Trimming cost V 2 bases and J 4 bases; bases outside gene matches: 6. The CDR3 covers 15 residues. The V gene's germline CDR1 is MNHNS and CDR2 SASEGT. DNA for the CDR3: TGTGCCAGCAGTGAACAGGGGGCCGGTGGCACTGAAGCTTTCTTT. Protein product: CASSEQGAGGTEAFF.

The chain carries TRBV23-1 and TRBJ2-5, with 13 bases matching TRBD2. TRBV23-1 is an ORF for which the function is uncertain. V gave up 7 bases and J gave up 7 bases; unmatched junction bases: 9. The CDR3 spans 15 residues. CDR3 amino acids: CASMTGTSGATTQYF. The CDR3 DNA follows: TGCGCCAGCATGACCGGGACTAGCGGGGCCACGACCCAGTACTTC.

The rearrangement links TRBV20-1 to TRBJ2-1; 7 bases map to TRBD1. CDR3 size: 13 residues. Germline V gene lookup returns CDR1 DFQATT and CDR2 SNEGSKA (reference sequence). V lost 5 bases, J lost 1 base, and 2 bases stayed unmatched. The CDR3 reads CSAHRGSYNEQFF. In nucleotides, the CDR3 is TGCAGTGCTCACAGGGGTTCCTACAATGAGCAGTTCTTC.

In its sample, this clonotype was seen many times. The CDR3: CASSSTGFTDTQYF. The CDR3 DNA follows: TGCGCCAGCAGCTCCACAGGGTTCACAGATACGCAGTATTTT. The gene calls are TRBV5-1 and TRBJ2-3; a weak D match, TRBD1 (6 bases). The CDR3 length is 14 residues. CDR1 is SGHRS, CDR2 YFSETQ, per germline. V was shortened by 3 bases and J by 2 bases, with 10 bases between the two germline ends.